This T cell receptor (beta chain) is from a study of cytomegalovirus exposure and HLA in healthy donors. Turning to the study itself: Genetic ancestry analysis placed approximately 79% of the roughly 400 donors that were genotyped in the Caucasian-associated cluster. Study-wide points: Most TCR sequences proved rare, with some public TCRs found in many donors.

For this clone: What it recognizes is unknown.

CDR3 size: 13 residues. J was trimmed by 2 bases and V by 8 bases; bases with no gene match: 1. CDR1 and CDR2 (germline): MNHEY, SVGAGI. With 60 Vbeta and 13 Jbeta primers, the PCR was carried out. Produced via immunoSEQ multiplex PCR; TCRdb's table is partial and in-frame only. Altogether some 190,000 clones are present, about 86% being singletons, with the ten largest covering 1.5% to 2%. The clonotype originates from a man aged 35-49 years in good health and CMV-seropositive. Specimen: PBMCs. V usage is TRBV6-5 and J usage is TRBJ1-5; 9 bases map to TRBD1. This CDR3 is CASRTGGNQPQHF. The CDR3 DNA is TGTGCCAGCCGGACAGGGGGCAATCAGCCCCAGCATTTT.